This TCR beta chain came from a study of blood T cell repertoires in COVID-19. Turning to the study itself: Sources were T cells, B-cell-depleted T cells, or PBMCs; the material itself was cDNA or gDNA.

This CDR3 has 13 amino acids. Germline CDR1 reads SNHLY; CDR2 reads FYNNEI. The junction had 3 bases not matched to a gene; V was cut back by 8 bases and J by 0 bases. Here immunoSEQ multiplex PCR was the method, and the copy in TCRdb shows in-frame clones only, minus some. The sample has a few hundred thousand clones, 70% to 90% seen once; the top ten hold around 1.3%. Source material: peripheral blood. The rearrangement links TRBV2 to TRBJ1-2, with TRBD1 identical over 7 bases. The clonotype originates from a man aged 35 to 55 with acute or convalescent COVID-19. CDR3 in amino acids: CASQGTANYGYTF. The CDR3 region has the DNA TGTGCCAGCCAAGGGACAGCTAACTATGGCTACACCTTC.